The 2 T cell receptor beta chains below were found in one sample sequenced in a study of CD8 T cells in ankylosing spondylitis. Each CDR3 protein is one row after TCRdb ran MiXCR on the 5' RACE reads. The table lists about 36,000 distinct CDR3 sequences, around 6.2% of them singletons. The sequenced sample consisted of blood, either unsorted or a sorted T cell fraction (not recorded which). These receptors originate from a male donor with ankylosing spondylitis or in good health (not recorded which).

In its sample, this clonotype was seen many times. The V gene is TRBV11-2, the J gene TRBJ1-2; D gene ambiguous. In germline, CDR1 is SGHAT, CDR2 FQNNGV. This CDR3 is 14 amino acids long. The V end lost 1 base, the J end lost 4 bases, and 10 bases lay between the germline ends. The CDR3 here is CASSLGARIYGYTF. DNA for the CDR3: TGTGCCAGCAGCTTAGGGGCAAGGATCTATGGCTACACCTTC.

This clonotype was recorded at least ten times. The rearrangement joins TRBV4-2 to TRBJ2-1; D may correspond to TRBD1 or TRBD2 (5 bases each). CDR3 size: 17 residues. Trimming took 0 bases from V and 9 from J, leaving 21 bases between them. Germline V gives CDR1 LGHNA, CDR2 YNFKEQ. The CDR3 loop is CASSQEVMGNSGGEQFF. The CDR3 bases are TGTGCCAGCAGCCAAGAGGTTATGGGAAACTCTGGGGGTGAGCAGTTCTTC.